The sequence of this T cell receptor (beta chain) was determined in a study of cytomegalovirus exposure and HLA in healthy donors. For the study at large: In terms of ancestry, the Caucasian-associated cluster contained 75% to 90% of the approximately 420 genotyped donors.

13 Jbeta primers and 60 Vbeta primers were used for the PCR. In the original workflow: An analysis performed later counted roughly 80 million unique TCR beta chains (roughly 11 million of them shared). Repertoires were generated with immunoSEQ multiplex PCR, while TCRdb's copy carries only in-frame clones and drops some. The DNA gave D and trimming, while V, J and clone size come from that table. The profile shows 100,000 or so clones, more than 65% of them singletons. The CDR3 covers 14 residues. The V and J ends lost 0 bases and 6 bases respectively, with 10 bases between them. In germline, CDR1 is ENHRY, CDR2 SYGVKD. When sampled, the donors appeared nominally healthy, though they likely had unrecorded immune exposures. Broader study findings: It was reported that the classifier diagnosed cytomegalovirus status with high specificity and sensitivity in both the original and validation cohorts.

On this clone: The antigen is unknown.

Source material: PBMCs. The sequence came from a woman in her 50s in good health and CMV-seropositive. This chain connects TRBV10-3 to TRBJ2-3; D may be TRBD2 (7 bases). The CDR3 reads CAISESRGGDTQYF. CDR3 in DNA: TGTGCCATCAGTGAGTCGAGGGGGGGGGATACGCAGTATTTT.